The following is a TCR beta chain sequence with its context. Its antigen is unknown. This record comes from a study of CD8+ T cells in alopecia areata. The V and J ends lost 4 bases and 4 bases respectively, with 14 bases between them. The CDR3 is 15 amino acids. Germline values: CDR1 MNHEY, CDR2 SMNVEV (reference sequence). Extraction of RNA preceded its reverse transcription into cDNA, which served as the sequencing template. Profiled with immunoSEQ multiplex PCR; TCRdb holds only in-frame clones, not every one. The sample has approximately 210,000 clones, just over 65% seen once. Treatment: oral pan-JAK inhibitor, 5-10 mg twice daily. Overall study results and limits: Scalp sample sequencing also detects resident alphabeta T cells of normal skin.

This chain connects TRBV27 to TRBJ1-5, with D possibly TRBD1 on 6 matching bases. Sequenced material: CD4+ T cells sorted from blood, taken at approximately week 42, from a patient treated with tofacitinib. This clonotype was obtained from a human donor with alopecia areata. CDR3 loop: CASSWGGKTNQPQHF. The CDR3 DNA is TGTGCCAGCAGTTGGGGGGGCAAAACTAATCAGCCCCAGCATTTT.